The 6 T cell receptor beta chains below come from one sample, sequenced in a study of cytomegalovirus exposure and HLA in healthy donors. PCR amplification relied on 60 Vbeta primers (plus 13 Jbeta primers). Produced via immunoSEQ multiplex PCR; TCRdb's table is partial and in-frame only. Here the sample spans tens of thousands of clones, about 70% being singletons. Sequences were obtained from PBMCs. These receptor sequences come from a male donor in good health and CMV-seropositive.

The chain couples TRBV7-8 to TRBJ2-7; tentative D call: TRBD2 (5 bases). Germline CDR1 is SGHVS and CDR2 is FQNEAQ. V was pared by 5 bases and J by 1 base, with 9 bases between. CDR3 length: 13 amino acids. CDR3 sequence (DNA): TGTGCCAGCAGCCTCCGAGGGTCCTACGAGCAGTACTTC. This codes for CASSLRGSYEQYF.

V gene TRBV5-1 combines with J gene TRBJ2-1; TRBD1 matches 8 bases. CDR3 length equals 14 residues. The germline gives CDR1 SGHRS, CDR2 YFSETQ. The junction had 11 bases not matched to a gene; V was cut back by 8 bases and J by 7 bases. This CDR3 reads CASTNRGALNEQFF. The CDR3 region has the DNA TGCGCCAGTACTAACAGGGGGGCTTTGAATGAGCAGTTCTTC.

This clone was counted between two and nine times. The gene calls are TRBV27 and TRBJ2-7; 10 bases line up with TRBD1. V dropped 4 bases and J dropped 2; count of bases not matched to a gene: 8. This CDR3 contains 16 residues. Germline CDR1 is MNHEY and CDR2 is SMNVEV (reference sequence). This chain's CDR3 is CASSWSGGTGAYEQYF. The CDR3 coding sequence is TGTGCCAGCAGTTGGAGTGGAGGGACAGGGGCCTACGAGCAGTACTTC.

The CDR3 DNA reads as TGTGCCAGCAGGGTCAGGGGGCCCACGAACACTGAAGCTTTCTTT. This gives the protein CASRVRGPTNTEAFF. The V and J genes are TRBV6-5 and TRBJ1-1; 8 bases are shared with TRBD1. Germline V gene sequence: CDR1 MNHEY, CDR2 SVGAGI. This CDR3 is built from 15 residues. J gave up 1 base and V 6 bases, and 7 bases lay outside the gene matches.

The chain is built from TRBV15 and TRBJ2-7; TRBD2 matches 7 bases. Looked up from germline, CDR1 is LNHNV and CDR2 is YYDKDF (reference sequence). The CDR3 sequence is 16 residues long. V lost 5 bases to trimming and J lost 5 bases; unmatched junction nucleotides: 15. The CDR3: CATSPRRDYLFHEQYF. CDR3 nucleotides: TGTGCCACCAGCCCACGCCGGGACTATCTCTTCCACGAGCAGTACTTC.

The chain combines TRBV5-1 with TRBJ2-5; TRBD1 matches at 11 bases. The trim removed 0 bases at V and 4 bases at J, leaving 2 bases unmatched. The V gene's germline CDR1 is SGHRS and CDR2 YFSETQ. CDR3 length equals 15 residues. DNA for the CDR3: TGCGCCAGCAGCTTGGTGGGGACAGGGGGAGAGACCCAGTACTTC. Translating it yields CASSLVGTGGETQYF.